A selection of T cell receptor beta chains follows, all from one sample in a study of post-analysis software for immune sequencing data. Each CDR3 protein gets one entry after TCRdb re-called the PCR reads with MiXCR. The profile shows almost 700,000 distinct CDR3 sequences, 59% of them singletons. Sample: blood. The receptors originated from a girl aged 2 to 9 with multiple sclerosis. Both conserved end residues are part of each CDR3. Each record gives: V gene, clone size, J gene, D gene, CDR3 protein, CDR3 DNA. The D gene is left open where the match is weak. Clone size, where shown, is once, few, many, or a class for clones that have expanded.

TRBV10-3	NA	TRBJ2-2	TRBD1	CAISEQGVTGELFF	TGTGCCATCAGTGAACAGGGGGTCACCGGGGAGCTGTTTTTT
TRBV20-1	NA	TRBJ1-5	NA	CSARRQVGQPQHF	TGCAGTGCTCGGAGACAGGTTGGGCAGCCCCAGCATTTT
TRBV5-1	NA	TRBJ2-1	NA	CASSPSGGEQFF	TGCGCCAGCAGCCCCTCTGGTGGTGAGCAGTTCTTC
TRBV6-1	NA	TRBJ2-7	NA	CASSEFMTDYEQYF	TGTGCCAGCAGTGAATTCATGACAGACTACGAGCAGTACTTC
TRBV6-5	few	TRBJ2-5	TRBD2	CASSYGSSGRASQETQYF	TGTGCCAGCAGTTACGGCTCTAGCGGGAGGGCCTCCCAAGAGACCCAGTACTTC
TRBV4-1	NA	TRBJ2-7	TRBD2	CASSPKGSLAAYEQYF	TGCGCCAGCAGCCCCAAGGGGAGCCTAGCGGCCTACGAGCAGTACTTC
TRBV29-1	once	TRBJ1-2	NA	CSVPSGPYGYTF	TGCAGCGTTCCCTCAGGGCCCTATGGCTACACCTTC
TRBV6-5	NA	TRBJ2-1	NA	CASSYSASRYNEQFF	TGTGCCAGCAGTTACTCGGCTAGCAGATACAATGAGCAGTTCTTC
TRBV12-3/TRBV12-4	few	TRBJ2-1	TRBD1	CASSYWAGTAYNEQFF	TGTGCCAGCAGCTACTGGGCCGGGACAGCTTACAATGAGCAGTTCTTC
TRBV4-1	few	TRBJ2-7	NA	CASSVGDSDNYEQYF	TGCGCCAGCAGCGTGGGAGACTCTGATAACTACGAGCAGTACTTC
TRBV29-1	NA	TRBJ2-6	NA	CSVKEGSGADVLTF	TGCAGCGTTAAGGAGGGGTCTGGGGCCGACGTCCTGACTTTC
TRBV6-2/TRBV6-3	few	TRBJ1-2	NA	CASNQGPYAPFYTF	TGTGCCAGCAACCAAGGGCCGTACGCTCCCTTCTACACCTTC
TRBV3-1	NA	TRBJ2-3	TRBD2	CASSSGLAGVGNTQYF	TGTGCCAGCAGCTCGGGACTAGCGGGAGTTGGAAATACGCAGTATTTT
TRBV10-3	few	TRBJ1-2	TRBD1	CAITERRTGGEDSYTF	TGTGCCATCACCGAACGACGGACAGGGGGCGAGGATTCCTACACCTTC
TRBV12-5	few	TRBJ2-6	NA	CASGLVDKSSGANVLTF	TGTGCTAGTGGTTTGGTTGATAAGTCTTCTGGGGCCAACGTCCTGACTTTC
TRBV20-1	NA	TRBJ2-5	TRBD1	CSAPGTGVQETQYF	TGCAGTGCTCCCGGGACAGGAGTCCAAGAGACCCAGTACTTC
TRBV5-1	few	TRBJ1-5	TRBD1	CASSPGQGVGQPQHF	TGCGCCAGCAGCCCAGGACAGGGGGTTGGTCAGCCCCAGCATTTT
TRBV29-1	NA	TRBJ2-7	NA	CSVVGAGSTYEQYF	TGCAGCGTTGTGGGGGCGGGCAGTACCTACGAGCAGTACTTC
TRBV10-3	NA	TRBJ2-3	TRBD1	CAISESGGQGTDTQYF	TGTGCCATCAGTGAGTCGGGGGGACAGGGCACAGATACGCAGTATTTT
TRBV5-5	few	TRBJ2-1	NA	CASSLEVYEQFF	TGTGCCAGCAGCTTGGAGGTTTATGAGCAGTTCTTC
TRBV20-1	NA	TRBJ1-5	NA	CSASLGGFSDQPQHF	TGCAGTGCTAGTCTTGGGGGGTTTAGCGATCAGCCCCAGCATTTT
TRBV5-1	few	TRBJ2-5	TRBD1	CASGTGTGPQETQYF	TGCGCCAGCGGGACCGGGACAGGTCCACAAGAGACCCAGTACTTC
TRBV7-9	NA	TRBJ1-2	TRBD1	CASSWTGGTGYTF	TGTGCCAGCAGCTGGACAGGGGGGACGGGCTACACCTTC
TRBV7-9	NA	TRBJ2-7	NA	CASSTRTLYNEQYF	TGTGCCAGCAGCACACGGACCCTGTACAATGAGCAGTACTTC
TRBV2	NA	TRBJ2-6	TRBD1	CATHGQGPFSGANVLTF	TGTGCCACCCATGGACAGGGCCCTTTCTCTGGGGCCAACGTCCTGACTTTC
TRBV20-1	few	TRBJ2-5	TRBD2	CSADGLAGPETQYF	TGCAGTGCTGATGGACTAGCGGGGCCAGAGACCCAGTACTTC
TRBV10-3	once	TRBJ2-7	NA	CAISDRSEQYF	TGTGCCATCAGTGATAGGAGCGAGCAGTACTTC
TRBV5-1	many	TRBJ2-5	NA	CASSVELRAAQYF	TGCGCCAGCAGCGTAGAGCTAAGAGCGGCCCAGTACTTC
TRBV29-1	few	TRBJ2-1	TRBD2	CSAATSGGENNEQFF	TGCAGCGCCGCGACTAGCGGGGGGGAGAACAATGAGCAGTTCTTC
TRBV7-9	NA	TRBJ2-7	NA	CASSPSFEGLVNEQYF	TGTGCCAGCAGCCCGTCGTTTGAGGGGCTAGTGAACGAGCAGTACTTC
TRBV5-1	NA	TRBJ2-3	TRBD1	CASSPRGLGTDTQYF	TGCGCCAGCAGCCCAAGGGGGCTTGGCACAGATACGCAGTATTTT